These T cell receptor beta chains were read from a single sample in a study of blood T cell repertoires in COVID-19. Assay used: immunoSEQ multiplex PCR; TCRdb lists only in-frame clones, some missing. The table lists approximately 75,000 clones, roughly 90% of them singletons, with roughly 28% in the top ten. The sample taken for sequencing was peripheral blood. These receptors originate from a man aged 50-59 years with acute or convalescent COVID-19. The CDR3 runs from the conserved cysteine through the conserved F or W. The D gene is left open where the match is weak. Not all rows give a size; the values are once, few, many and, for expanded clones, a class.

d_call | clone_size | j_call | v_call | cdr3_aa | cdr3_nt
NA | NA | TRBJ2-5 | TRBV7-3 | CASSLYTQETQYF | TGTGCCAGCAGCTTATACACACAAGAGACCCAGTACTTC
NA | NA | TRBJ2-2 | TRBV9 | CASSVASGGYTGELFF | TGTGCCAGCAGCGTAGCTTCAGGGGGGTACACCGGGGAGCTGTTTTTT
TRBD1 | NA | TRBJ2-2 | TRBV6-5 | CASRGTEYTGELFF | TGTGCCAGCAGGGGGACAGAATACACCGGGGAGCTGTTTTTT
TRBD2 | NA | TRBJ2-1 | TRBV9 | CASSPGTSGNEQFF | TGTGCCAGCAGCCCGGGGACTAGCGGTAATGAGCAGTTCTTC
TRBD2 | NA | TRBJ2-3 | TRBV5-4 | CASSSGTSGSTDTQYF | TGTGCCAGCAGCTCGGGGACTAGCGGGAGCACAGATACGCAGTATTTT
TRBD1 | NA | TRBJ2-3 | TRBV6-5 | CASSRTGGLTDTQYF | TGTGCCAGCAGTCGGACAGGGGGCCTCACAGATACGCAGTATTTT
NA | NA | TRBJ2-5 | TRBV10-1 | CASSEYGEETQYF | TGCGCCAGCAGTGAGTACGGGGAGGAGACCCAGTACTTC
TRBD2 | NA | TRBJ2-5 | TRBV3-1/TRBV3-2 | CASSQDKKSGELEETQYF | TGTGCCAGCAGCCAAGATAAAAAGAGCGGGGAGCTTGAAGAGACCCAGTACTTC
TRBD1 | once | TRBJ1-1 | TRBV30 | CAWSVQGDTEAFF | TGTGCCTGGAGTGTTCAGGGGGACACTGAAGCTTTCTTT
NA | NA | TRBJ2-2 | TRBV19 | CASIPGGTPRNTGELFF | TGTGCCAGTATCCCGGGGGGCACCCCTAGAAACACCGGGGAGCTGTTTTTT
NA | NA | TRBJ1-4 | TRBV5-1 | CASSLAQGFGEKLFF | TGCGCCAGCAGCTTGGCTCAGGGTTTTGGTGAAAAACTGTTTTTT
TRBD1 | few | TRBJ1-1 | TRBV3-1/TRBV3-2 | CASRHGTGGAFF | TGTGCCAGCAGGCACGGGACAGGGGGGGCTTTCTTT
NA | NA | TRBJ2-1 | TRBV5-1 | CASSFQGDQYNEQFF | TGCGCCAGCAGCTTCCAGGGCGACCAATACAATGAGCAGTTCTTC
TRBD1 | few | TRBJ2-7 | TRBV24-1 | CATSTGTDSYEQYF | TGTGCCACCAGTACGGGGACAGACTCCTACGAGCAGTACTTC
NA | NA | TRBJ1-1 | TRBV7-6 | CASSLTGIRTEAFF | TGTGCCAGCAGCTTAACGGGGATTCGGACTGAAGCTTTCTTT
NA | NA | TRBJ1-3 | TRBV5-1 | CASSGDIHSGNTIYF | TGCGCCAGCAGCGGGGACATCCATTCTGGAAACACCATATATTTT
NA | NA | TRBJ1-1 | TRBV4-1 | CASSQPTGRGVDTEAFF | TGCGCCAGCAGCCAACCCACAGGGAGGGGGGTAGACACTGAAGCTTTCTTT
TRBD1 | once | TRBJ1-1 | TRBV4-2 | CASSQDARTGANTEAFF | TGTGCCAGCAGCCAAGATGCTCGGACAGGGGCGAACACTGAAGCTTTCTTT
NA | NA | TRBJ1-5 | TRBV6-5 | CAAGDSNQPQHF | TGTGCGGCGGGTGATAGCAATCAGCCCCAGCATTTT
NA | NA | TRBJ2-5 | TRBV3-1/TRBV3-2 | CASRPLRGLWETQYF | TGTGCCAGCAGACCACTGCGGGGCCTCTGGGAGACCCAGTACTTC
NA | NA | TRBJ2-7 | TRBV7-8 | CASSSMGLQGDYEQYF | TGTGCCAGCAGCTCGATGGGACTACAGGGAGACTACGAGCAGTACTTC
NA | NA | TRBJ1-1 | TRBV12-3/TRBV12-4 | CASSTDRNTEAFF | TGTGCCAGCAGCACGGACAGGAACACTGAAGCTTTCTTT
NA | NA | TRBJ2-5 | TRBV6-2/TRBV6-3 | CASSYPQVRETQYF | TGTGCCAGCAGTTACCCTCAGGTTAGGGAGACCCAGTACTTC
NA | NA | TRBJ2-2 | TRBV11-2 | CASSLESGIGELFF | TGTGCCAGCAGCTTAGAGTCAGGAATCGGGGAGCTGTTTTTT
TRBD1 | NA | TRBJ2-1 | TRBV19 | CASSRWTGVTYNEQFF | TGTGCCAGTAGTAGATGGACAGGGGTGACCTACAATGAGCAGTTCTTC
TRBD1 | NA | TRBJ1-4 | TRBV12-3/TRBV12-4 | CASSWGTGDRLFF | TGTGCCAGCAGTTGGGGGACAGGGGACAGGCTGTTTTTT
NA | NA | TRBJ2-2 | TRBV18 | CASSPRQNTGELFF | TGTGCCAGCTCACCACGACAGAACACCGGGGAGCTGTTTTTT
TRBD1 | NA | TRBJ2-7 | TRBV5-1 | CASSLEVRGPYEQYF | TGCGCCAGCAGCTTGGAGGTCAGGGGGCCCTACGAGCAGTACTTC
TRBD1 | NA | TRBJ2-1 | TRBV9 | CASSVVGTGGSGEQFF | TGTGCCAGCAGCGTAGTGGGGACAGGGGGTTCGGGTGAGCAGTTCTTC
TRBD1 | once | TRBJ1-2 | TRBV9 | CASSEKQGANYGYTF | TGTGCCAGCAGCGAAAAACAGGGGGCTAACTATGGCTACACCTTC
NA | NA | TRBJ2-5 | TRBV6-5 | CASSYSAGQETQYF | TGTGCCAGCAGTTACTCGGCAGGGCAAGAGACCCAGTACTTC
NA | once | TRBJ2-1 | TRBV11-2 | CASSLESGWASQQFF | TGTGCCAGCAGCTTAGAATCCGGGTGGGCTAGCCAGCAGTTCTTC
NA | NA | TRBJ2-3 | TRBV11-2 | CASSFRDRSTDTQYF | TGTGCCAGCAGCTTTCGAGACAGGAGCACAGATACGCAGTATTTT
TRBD2 | few | TRBJ2-1 | TRBV7-9 | CASSPDMRGLARNEQFF | TGTGCCAGCAGCCCGGACATGAGGGGACTAGCGCGCAATGAGCAGTTCTTC
TRBD2 | NA | TRBJ2-3 | TRBV6-5 | CASSYEAAGGPDTQYF | TGTGCCAGCAGTTACGAGGCTGCGGGGGGGCCTGATACGCAGTATTTT
TRBD1 | NA | TRBJ1-2 | TRBV5-1 | CASSLDPRTGGHYGYTF | TGCGCCAGCAGCTTGGATCCTCGGACAGGAGGTCACTATGGCTACACCTTC
TRBD2 | NA | TRBJ2-2 | TRBV5-6 | CASTPLRGGLPTGELFF | TGTGCCAGCACCCCTCTTCGGGGGGGCCTCCCCACCGGGGAGCTGTTTTTT
TRBD1 | NA | TRBJ1-5 | TRBV30 | CAWSPGTGQPQHF | TGTGCCTGGAGTCCGGGGACAGGGCAGCCCCAGCATTTT
TRBD2 | NA | TRBJ2-7 | TRBV3-1/TRBV3-2 | CASSQFSGGLTYEQYF | TGTGCCAGCAGCCAGTTTAGCGGGGGGCTAACCTACGAGCAGTACTTC
NA | NA | TRBJ2-5 | TRBV7-2 | CASSFKAGETQYF | TGTGCCAGCAGCTTTAAGGCGGGAGAGACCCAGTACTTC
TRBD1 | NA | TRBJ1-1 | TRBV9 | CASSQGQGVEAFF | TGTGCCAGCAGCCAGGGACAGGGCGTTGAAGCTTTCTTT